This T cell receptor beta chain was retrieved from a study of blood T cell repertoires in COVID-19. In the authors' methods: By means of reference gene primer amplification, nucleated cell counts were estimated. TCRdb's table, derived via immunoSEQ multiplex PCR, lists solely in-frame clones and lacks some. V, J and clone size derive from that table, while D and trimming were established from the DNA sequence. This repertoire shows around 150,000 clones, over 80% found once; its top ten account for 13%. The CDR3 length is 14 residues. The germline V gene has CDR1 KGHSH and CDR2 LQKENI. Trimming stripped 6 bases from V and 1 base from J, with 9 bases between. Enrollees, roughly 18 to 89 years old, lived in approximately 24 US areas. Recovery among Cohort 3 donors was established by two negative PCRs, clearance, or symptom resolution.

This TCR derives from a woman aged 55-75 years who had recovered from COVID-19. The sequencing sample was made of PBMCs or T cells enriched from blood (not recorded which). V and J are TRBV18 and TRBJ1-4; weak D call: TRBD1 (5 bases). The CDR3 coding sequence is TGTGCCAGCTCGGAGGGGCAAACTAATGAAAAACTGTTTTTT. Translation: CASSEGQTNEKLFF.